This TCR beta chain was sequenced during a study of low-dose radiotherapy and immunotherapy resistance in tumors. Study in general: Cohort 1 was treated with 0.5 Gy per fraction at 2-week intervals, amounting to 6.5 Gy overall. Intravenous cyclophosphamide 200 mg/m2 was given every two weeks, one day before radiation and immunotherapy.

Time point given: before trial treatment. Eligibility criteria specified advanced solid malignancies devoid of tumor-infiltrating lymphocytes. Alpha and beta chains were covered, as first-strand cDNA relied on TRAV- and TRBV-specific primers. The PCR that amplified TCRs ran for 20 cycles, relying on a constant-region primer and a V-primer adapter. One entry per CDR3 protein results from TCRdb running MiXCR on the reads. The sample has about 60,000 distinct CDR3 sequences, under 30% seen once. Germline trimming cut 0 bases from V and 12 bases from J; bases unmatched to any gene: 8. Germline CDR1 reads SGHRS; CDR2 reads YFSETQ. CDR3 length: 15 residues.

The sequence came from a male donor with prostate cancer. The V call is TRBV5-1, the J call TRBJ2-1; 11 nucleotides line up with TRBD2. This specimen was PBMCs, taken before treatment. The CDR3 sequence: CASSLALAGDIGQFF. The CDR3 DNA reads TGCGCCAGCAGCTTGGCACTAGCGGGAGATATTGGGCAGTTCTTC.